The clone carrying this T cell receptor beta chain came up a few times. TCRdb reanalysed the 5' RACE reads using MiXCR and keeps one entry per CDR3 protein. This sample has 250,000 to 350,000 distinct CDR3 sequences, with more than 15% found just once. The sample comes from a study of T-cell memory formation after mild COVID-19. V lost 6 bases and J 3 bases, leaving 15 bases between the germline ends. The CDR3 consists of 14 residues. Looked up from germline, CDR1 is SGHRS and CDR2 is YFSETQ. The chain recombines TRBV5-1 with TRBJ2-5; D possibly uses TRBD1 or TRBD2 (5 bases each). Source material: PBMCs or a T cell subset sorted from them (not recorded which). This TCR derives from a man younger than 30 who had mild COVID-19 (a few samples of this study predate the infection). Cell type and time point are not known. The CDR3 nucleotides are TGCGCCAGCACCGGCGTAGGGGAGAAAGAGACCCAGTACTTC. Its translation is CASTGVGEKETQYF.